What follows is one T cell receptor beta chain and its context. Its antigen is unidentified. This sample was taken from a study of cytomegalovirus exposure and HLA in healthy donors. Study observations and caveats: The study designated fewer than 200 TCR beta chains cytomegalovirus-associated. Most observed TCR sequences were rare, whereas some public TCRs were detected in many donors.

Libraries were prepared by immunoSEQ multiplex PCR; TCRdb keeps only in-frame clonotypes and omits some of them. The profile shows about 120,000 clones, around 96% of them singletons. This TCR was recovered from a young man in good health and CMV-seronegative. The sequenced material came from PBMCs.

CDR3 region: CASSHTSQRGTGYNEQFF. The CDR3 nucleotides are TGTGCCAGTAGTCACACCTCCCAACGGGGGACGGGGTACAATGAGCAGTTCTTC. The gene calls are TRBV19 and TRBJ2-1; TRBD2 might be the D (6 bases). The CDR3 has 18 amino acids. Per the germline V gene, CDR1 is LNHDA and CDR2 is SQIVND (reference sequence). With 5 bases removed from V and 4 bases from J, the gap between germline ends came to 24 bases.